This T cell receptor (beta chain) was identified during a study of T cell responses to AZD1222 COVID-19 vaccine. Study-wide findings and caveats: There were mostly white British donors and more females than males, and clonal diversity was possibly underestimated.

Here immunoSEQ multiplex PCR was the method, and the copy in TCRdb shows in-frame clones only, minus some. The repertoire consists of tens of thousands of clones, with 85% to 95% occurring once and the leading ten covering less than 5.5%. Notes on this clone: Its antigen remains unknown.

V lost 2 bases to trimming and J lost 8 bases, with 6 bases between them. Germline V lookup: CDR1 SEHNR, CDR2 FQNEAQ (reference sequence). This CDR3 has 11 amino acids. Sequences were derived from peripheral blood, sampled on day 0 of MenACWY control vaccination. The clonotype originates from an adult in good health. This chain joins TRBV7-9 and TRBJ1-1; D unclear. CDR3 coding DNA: TGTGCCAGCAGCTTACAAATAGAAGCTTTCTTT. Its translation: CASSLQIEAFF.